Below, 30 T cell receptor beta chains from the same sample are listed, as sequenced in a study of OX40 agonist ivuxolimab in advanced cancers. The library was produced with the immunoSEQ multiplex PCR assay. As stored in TCRdb, this immuneACCESS dataset retains in-frame rearrangements with V and J assigned. A fraction of the clones does not appear; measured against another copy, unresolved V genes explain less than half of the discrepancy, and the remainder lacks a known reason. The sample records about 68,000 clones, 90% to 95% of which are singletons. The ten largest clones capture approximately 0.3% of the sample. Sequencing was performed on CD4+ or CD8+ T cells sorted from blood, taken in a trial of the OX40 agonist ivuxolimab. These receptors were taken from an adult with an advanced solid tumor such as melanoma, head and neck, liver or kidney cancer.

This sequence joins TRBV15 and TRBJ2-4, with 8 bases that match TRBD2. Germline V gene data show CDR1 as LNHNV and CDR2 as YYDKDF (reference sequence). After removal of 1 base from V and 0 bases from J, the junction contained 5 bases not matched to a gene. The length of the CDR3 is 17 residues. The chain's CDR3 is CATSRGNSGTAKNIQYF. The CDR3 bases are TGTGCCACCAGCAGAGGAAATAGCGGGACAGCCAAAAACATTCAGTACTTC.

The gene calls are TRBV25-1 and TRBJ1-4; no firm D call. Germline CDR1 is MGHDK and CDR2 is SYGVNS. The CDR3 is 16 residues long. Trimming took off 5 bases at V and 0 bases at J, with 13 bases between the two ends. In DNA form, the CDR3 reads TGTGCCAGCAGTTCCCGGGAACCCGCAACTAATGAAAAACTGTTTTTT. Translation: CASSSREPATNEKLFF.

The chain joins TRBV5-1 to TRBJ2-2; 10 nucleotides agree with TRBD1. The CDR3 is made up of 16 amino acids. V gave up 3 bases and J gave up 6 bases; unmatched junction bases: 8. Germline-derived CDR1 and CDR2 are SGHRS and YFSETQ. CDR3 DNA: TGCGCCAGCAGCTACAGACAGGGGGCGATCGCCGGGGAGCTGTTTTTT. Protein: CASSYRQGAIAGELFF.

The rearrangement uses TRBV6-1 and TRBJ2-2; the D call may be TRBD1 or TRBD2 (5 bases each). CDR1 is MNHNS and CDR2 is SASEGT in the germline V gene. The CDR3 totals 13 residues. The V and J ends lost 2 bases and 6 bases respectively, with 7 bases between them. The CDR3 sequence is CASSELGAGELFF. The CDR3 DNA follows: TGTGCCAGCAGTGAATTGGGGGCCGGGGAGCTGTTTTTT.

The V gene is TRBV14, the J gene TRBJ2-7; D remains ambiguous. This CDR3 comprises 14 residues. V lost 1 base and J 5 bases, leaving 12 bases between the germline ends. Germline-derived CDR1 and CDR2 are SGHDN and FVKESK. Here the CDR3 reads CASSQVLVVDEQYF. CDR3 nucleotides: TGTGCCAGCAGCCAAGTGCTTGTCGTGGACGAGCAGTACTTC.

The chain couples TRBV6-1 to TRBJ1-3; unclear D gene. The V and J ends lost 8 bases and 0 bases respectively, with 8 bases between them. CDR1 is MNHNS, CDR2 SASEGT, per germline. The CDR3 is 13 residues long. DNA of the CDR3: TGTGCCAGCGAAGAAATCTCTGGAAACACCATATATTTT. Encoded protein: CASEEISGNTIYF.

This clone came up a few times. The chain is built from TRBV2 and TRBJ1-5, with D unclear. Looked up from germline, CDR1 is SNHLY and CDR2 is FYNNEI. V dropped 1 base and J dropped 5 bases, with 3 bases sitting between them. The CDR3 extends over 12 amino acids. The DNA of the CDR3 is TGTGCCAGCAGTGAAGATGATCAGCCCCAGCATTTT. Translated: CASSEDDQPQHF.

This chain uses TRBV6-5 with TRBJ1-5; weak D call: TRBD1 (6 bases). Germline CDR1 is MNHEY and CDR2 is SVGAGI. This CDR3 is built from 14 residues. V lost 6 bases and J lost 7, with 16 bases in between. This CDR3 is CASSSGDRGQPQHF. For the CDR3, the DNA is TGTGCCAGCAGCTCAGGGGATAGAGGGCAGCCCCAGCATTTT.

This sequence joins TRBV18 and TRBJ2-3, with TRBD2 identical over 8 bases. Losses at the gene ends were 6 bases for V and 6 bases for J; bases not matched to a gene: 11. Germline CDR1 reads KGHSH; CDR2 reads LQKENI. The CDR3 is made up of 15 amino acids. This CDR3 reads CASSLRSGSWDTQYF. For the CDR3, the DNA is TGTGCCAGCTCCCTTCGGAGCGGGAGTTGGGATACGCAGTATTTT.

This rearrangement joins TRBV19 to TRBJ2-6, with D uncertain. The V gene lost 7 bases and the J gene lost 5 bases, with 18 bases spanning the gap. CDR1 and CDR2 (germline): LNHDA, SQIVND (reference sequence). The CDR3 has 16 residues. CDR3 amino acids: CASTLGPGIRANVLTF. DNA of the CDR3: TGTGCCAGTACCCTGGGTCCCGGCATTAGGGCCAACGTCCTGACTTTC.

CDR3 loop: CASSRRLTRQATNEKLFF. In DNA form, the CDR3 reads TGTGCCAGCAGTCGGCGGCTCACTCGACAGGCAACTAATGAAAAACTGTTTTTT. The J gene is TRBJ1-4, the V gene TRBV27, with D maybe TRBD1 (6 bases). The CDR3 has 18 residues. The germline CDR1 and CDR2 sequences are MNHEY and SMNVEV (reference sequence). Trimming pared 5 bases from V and 0 bases from J, leaving 19 bases between.

CDR3 nucleotide sequence: TGTGCCAGCAGCTTAGCCGACCGCTATGGCTACACCTTC. Encoded protein: CASSLADRYGYTF. J is TRBJ1-2 and V is TRBV7-8; D is undetermined. Germline V gene lookup returns CDR1 SGHVS and CDR2 FQNEAQ. The CDR3 totals 13 residues. V dropped 0 bases and J dropped 4 bases, with 6 bases sitting between them.

The CDR3 here is CASGLVVDSGSTDTQYF. DNA of the CDR3: TGTGCTAGTGGTTTGGTAGTAGACAGCGGGAGTACAGATACGCAGTATTTT. This sequence joins TRBV12-5 and TRBJ2-3; the match to TRBD2 covers 8 bases. J lost 3 bases, V lost 0 bases, and 8 bases had no gene match. The CDR3 sequence is 17 residues long. Germline lookup yields CDR1 LGHNT and CDR2 FRNRAP.

V gene TRBV14 combines with J gene TRBJ1-4, with 8 bases matching TRBD1. CDR1 and CDR2 from the germline V gene are SGHDN and FVKESK. The CDR3 is 13 amino acids. V was pared by 1 base and J by 13 bases, with 5 bases of the junction left unmatched. CDR3 coding DNA: TGTGCCAGCAGCCAAGTGAACAGGGGGGGACTGTTTTTT. Translating gives CASSQVNRGGLFF.

V gene TRBV18 combines with J gene TRBJ2-2; D unresolved. The ends were cut back, 4 bases at V and 7 bases at J, with 13 bases in the middle. Germline V gives CDR1 KGHSH, CDR2 LQKENI. The CDR3 spans 14 residues. The CDR3, as DNA: TGTGCCAGCTCACGGAAGGCAGAAGGCGGGGAGCTGTTTTTT. This encodes CASSRKAEGGELFF.

CDR3 region: CASSAGQGYRELFF. In DNA, the CDR3 is TGTGCCAGCAGCGCCGGACAGGGATACCGGGAGCTGTTTTTT. This chain uses TRBV6-1 with TRBJ2-2, with 8 bases identical to TRBD1. CDR1 and CDR2 (germline): MNHNS, SASEGT. The CDR3 extends over 14 amino acids. Unmatched junction bases numbered 9, after V lost 6 bases and J lost 9 bases.

The chain has TRBV25-1 and TRBJ1-6; D is unresolved. The CDR3 consists of 15 residues. Germline values: CDR1 MGHDK, CDR2 SYGVNS. V lost 5 bases to trimming and J lost 5 bases, with 13 bases between them. The CDR3 loop reads CASSSPGLDNSPLHF. The DNA for the CDR3 is TGTGCCAGCAGTTCCCCCGGGCTGGATAATTCACCCCTCCACTTT. Together with reference TRBV25-1 and TRBJ1-6, the CDR3 gives the full variable domain: EADIYQTPRYLVIGTGKKITLECSQTMGHDKMYWYQQDPGMELHLIHYSYGVNSTEKGDLSSESTVSRIRTEHFPLTLESARPSHTSQYLCASSSPGLDNSPLHFGNGTRLTVT.

This chain links TRBV6-6 with TRBJ2-1; 7 bases agree with TRBD1. From germline, CDR1 is MNHNY and CDR2 SVGAGI (reference sequence). This CDR3 contains 16 residues. V lost 6 bases to trimming and J lost 7 bases; unmatched junction nucleotides: 15. CDR3 bases: TGTGCCAGCAGCCCACATCGGGACAGTAGAGGGAATGAGCAGTTCTTC. As protein: CASSPHRDSRGNEQFF.

J is TRBJ2-7 and V is TRBV6-5; D not resolved. Germline V CDR1 and CDR2: MNHEY, SVGAGI. The CDR3 sequence is 13 residues long. Trimming pared 1 base from V and 2 bases from J, leaving 6 bases between. The CDR3 region is CASSYLGTYEQYF. CDR3 nucleotides: TGTGCCAGCAGTTACTTGGGAACCTACGAGCAGTACTTC.

The rearrangement uses TRBV14 and TRBJ2-7, with D maybe TRBD2 (6 bases). Germline V gene sequence: CDR1 SGHDN, CDR2 FVKESK. Deletions cut 0 bases from V and 2 bases from J, with 20 bases between. This CDR3 has 18 residues. In DNA, the CDR3 is TGTGCCAGCAGCCAAGAACTGGCGGGGTGGCCTAGGCCCTACGAGCAGTACTTC. Residues: CASSQELAGWPRPYEQYF.

The chain uses TRBV7-8 and TRBJ2-1; 7 bases align to TRBD1. Trimming removed 2 bases from V and 0 bases from J; junction bases left unmatched: 10. Germline V CDR1 and CDR2: SGHVS, FQNEAQ. The CDR3 is 18 amino acids. The CDR3 sequence: CASSLNQRGLSSYNEQFF. In nucleotides, the CDR3 is TGTGCCAGCAGCTTAAATCAGAGGGGGCTAAGCTCCTACAATGAGCAGTTCTTC.

This clone came up a few times. The chain uses TRBV5-1 and TRBJ2-3; D gene unclear. The CDR3 has 12 residues. CDR1 and CDR2 from the germline V gene are SGHRS and YFSETQ. V lost 6 bases to trimming and J lost 6 bases, with 11 bases between them. The CDR3 region is CASNRNADTQYF. As DNA, the CDR3 is TGCGCCAGCAACCGGAACGCGGATACGCAGTATTTT. Supplemented by reference TRBV5-1 and TRBJ2-3, the full variable domain reads KAGVTQTPRYLIKTRGQQVTLSCSPISGHRSVSWYQQTPGQGLQFLFEYFSETQRNKGNFPGRFSGRQFSNSRSEMNVSTLELGDSALYLCASNRNADTQYFGPGTRLTVL.

The J gene is TRBJ2-5, the V gene TRBV5-1; D might be TRBD1 or TRBD2, each matching 6 bases. The V end lost 0 bases, the J end lost 1 base, and 13 bases lay between the germline ends. The CDR3 loop spans 16 amino acids. In germline, CDR1 is SGHRS, CDR2 YFSETQ. The DNA of the CDR3 is TGCGCCAGCAGCTTGGCCAAGGGGGGAAGCCAAGAGACCCAGTACTTC. Translation gives CASSLAKGGSQETQYF.

The chain carries TRBV19 and TRBJ2-3; 9 positions agree with TRBD1. Germline CDR1 is LNHDA and CDR2 is SQIVND (reference sequence). The CDR3 consists of 14 residues. V shed 4 bases, J shed 1 base, and the junction held 0 bases outside the gene matches. DNA of the CDR3: TGTGCCAGTAGTAGGGACAGGGGCACAGATACGCAGTATTTT. Amino acid sequence: CASSRDRGTDTQYF.

The chain recombines TRBV15 with TRBJ2-1, with D possibly TRBD2 on 5 matching bases. Germline V gene sequence: CDR1 LNHNV, CDR2 YYDKDF (reference sequence). The V and J ends lost 0 bases and 4 bases respectively, with 25 bases between them. The CDR3 has 20 residues. The CDR3 nucleotides are TGTGCCACCAGCAGAGATCAAGTGGGAGTGGGCCCACTTAGATACAATGAGCAGTTCTTC. The encoded protein is CATSRDQVGVGPLRYNEQFF.

This clone occurred a few times. The gene calls are TRBV28 and TRBJ2-7; no clear D gene. CDR1 is MDHEN and CDR2 is SYDVKM in the germline V gene. The CDR3 totals 12 residues. V was cut by 5 bases and J by 6 bases, with 11 bases left in between. CDR3 in amino acids: CASSAQTVEQYF. In DNA, the CDR3 is TGTGCCAGCAGTGCCCAGACTGTCGAGCAGTACTTC.

The CDR3 nucleotides read TGTGCCAGCAGTTTAAGGATACGGGAATTCGAGCAGTACTTC. Its protein is CASSLRIREFEQYF. The chain uses TRBV27 and TRBJ2-7; D is possibly TRBD2 (5 bases). Germline CDR1 reads MNHEY; CDR2 reads SMNVEV (reference sequence). The V gene lost 2 bases and the J gene lost 6 bases, with 14 bases spanning the gap. The CDR3 consists of 14 residues.

This chain links TRBV7-6 with TRBJ2-7; 7 nucleotides match TRBD1. Germline V gives CDR1 SGHVS, CDR2 FNYEAQ. The CDR3 extends over 15 amino acids. V lost 4 bases to trimming and J lost 4 bases; unmatched junction nucleotides: 10. The CDR3 is CASSSLPGQQYEQYF. For the CDR3, the DNA is TGTGCCAGCAGCTCGCTCCCGGGACAGCAATACGAGCAGTACTTC. The full variable domain, in which reference TRBV7-6 and TRBJ2-7 provide the parts outside the CDR3, is GAGVSQSPRYKVTKRGQDVALRCDPISGHVSLYWYRQALGQGPEFLTYFNYEAQQDKSGLPNDRFSAERPEGSISTLTIQRTEQRDSAMYRCASSSLPGQQYEQYFGPGTRLTVT.

V gene TRBV11-3 combines with J gene TRBJ1-3, with 7 bases identical to TRBD1. V gave up 4 bases and J gave up 0 bases; unmatched junction bases: 12. CDR1 and CDR2 from the germline V gene are SGHNT and YENEEA. CDR3 length equals 18 residues. For the CDR3, the DNA is TGTGCCAGCAGCTCCGAAAAATTGGGACAGCACTCTGGAAACACCATATATTTT. Protein sequence: CASSSEKLGQHSGNTIYF.

V and J are TRBV5-1 and TRBJ2-5; D might be TRBD2 (6 bases). V shed 4 bases and J shed 5 bases, with 12 bases lying between them. The germline CDR1 and CDR2 sequences are SGHRS and YFSETQ. This CDR3 has 13 amino acids. The CDR3, as DNA: TGCGCCAGCAGCCCCCTGGGGAGGGAGACCCAGTACTTC. Its protein product is CASSPLGRETQYF.